In its sample, the clone carrying this T cell receptor (beta chain) was seen a few times. These data are taken from a study of CD8 T cells in ankylosing spondylitis. Each CDR3 protein gets one entry after TCRdb re-called the 5' RACE reads with MiXCR. In the table there are fewer than 200,000 distinct CDR3 sequences, around 8.9% of which are singletons. The germline V gene encodes CDR1 MNHEY and CDR2 SMNVEV (reference sequence). V shed 4 bases and J shed 5 bases, with 12 bases lying between them. The CDR3 extends over 13 amino acids. The sample taken for sequencing was blood, either unsorted or a sorted T cell fraction (not recorded which). The receptor was derived from a female donor with ankylosing spondylitis or in good health (not recorded which). V gene TRBV27 combines with J gene TRBJ2-7, with no clear D. CDR3 sequence: CASSYDGFNEQYF. As DNA, the CDR3 is TGTGCCAGCAGTTACGACGGATTCAACGAGCAGTACTTC.